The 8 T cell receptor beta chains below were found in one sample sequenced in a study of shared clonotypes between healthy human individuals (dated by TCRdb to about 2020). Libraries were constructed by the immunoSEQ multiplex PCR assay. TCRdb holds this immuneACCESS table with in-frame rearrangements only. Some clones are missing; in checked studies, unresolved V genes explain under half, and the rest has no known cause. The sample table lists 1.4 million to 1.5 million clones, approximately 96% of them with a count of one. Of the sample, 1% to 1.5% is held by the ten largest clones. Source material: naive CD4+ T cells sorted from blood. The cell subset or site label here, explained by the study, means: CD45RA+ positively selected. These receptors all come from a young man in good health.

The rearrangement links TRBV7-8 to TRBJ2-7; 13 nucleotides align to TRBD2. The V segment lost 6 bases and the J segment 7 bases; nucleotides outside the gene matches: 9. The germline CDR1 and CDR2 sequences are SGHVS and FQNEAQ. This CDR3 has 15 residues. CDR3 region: CASSKTSGRVREQYF. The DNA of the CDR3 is TGTGCCAGCAGTAAAACTAGCGGGAGGGTGAGGGAGCAGTACTTC.

For the CDR3, the DNA is TGTGCCAGCAGCCGGGGGGGAAACACCATATATTTT. Its translation: CASSRGGNTIYF. The V gene is TRBV6-6, the J gene TRBJ1-3, with D perhaps TRBD1 (5 bases). V gave up 6 bases and J gave up 4 bases, with 7 bases separating them. This CDR3 comprises 12 residues. Germline V gives CDR1 MNHNY, CDR2 SVGAGI (reference sequence).

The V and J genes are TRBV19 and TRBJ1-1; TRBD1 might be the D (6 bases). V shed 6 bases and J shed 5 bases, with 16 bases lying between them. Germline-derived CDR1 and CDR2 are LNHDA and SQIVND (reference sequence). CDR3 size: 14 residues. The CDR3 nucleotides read TGTGCCAGTAGCCCAACAGGGAGGGTGACTGAAGCTTTCTTT. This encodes CASSPTGRVTEAFF.

The CDR3 DNA is TGTGCCAGCAGCCAAAGCGGACTAGCGGGAGAAGATACGCAGTATTTT. Translating it yields CASSQSGLAGEDTQYF. The chain combines TRBV7-3 with TRBJ2-3; 13 bases fit TRBD2. V lost 5 bases to trimming and J lost 5 bases; unmatched junction nucleotides: 7. CDR1 and CDR2 from the germline V gene are SGHTA and FQGTGA. This CDR3 comprises 16 residues.

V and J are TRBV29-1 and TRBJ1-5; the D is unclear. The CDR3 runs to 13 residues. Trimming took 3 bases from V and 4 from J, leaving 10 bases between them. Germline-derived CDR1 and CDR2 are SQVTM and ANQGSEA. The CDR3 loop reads CSVEGQANQPQHF. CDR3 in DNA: TGCAGCGTTGAGGGTCAGGCGAATCAGCCCCAGCATTTT.

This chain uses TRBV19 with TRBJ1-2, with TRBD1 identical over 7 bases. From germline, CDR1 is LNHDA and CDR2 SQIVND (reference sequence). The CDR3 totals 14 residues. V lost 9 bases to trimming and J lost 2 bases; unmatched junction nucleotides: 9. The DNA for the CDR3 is TGTGCCAGCCGTAAGGACAGGAGCAACTATGGCTACACCTTC. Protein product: CASRKDRSNYGYTF.

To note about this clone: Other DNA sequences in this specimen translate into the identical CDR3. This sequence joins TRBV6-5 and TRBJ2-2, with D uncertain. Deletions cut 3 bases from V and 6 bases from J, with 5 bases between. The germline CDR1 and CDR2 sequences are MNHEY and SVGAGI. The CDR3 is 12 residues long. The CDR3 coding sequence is TGTGCCAGCAGTTATGGGGCCGGGGAGCTGTTTTTT. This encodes CASSYGAGELFF.

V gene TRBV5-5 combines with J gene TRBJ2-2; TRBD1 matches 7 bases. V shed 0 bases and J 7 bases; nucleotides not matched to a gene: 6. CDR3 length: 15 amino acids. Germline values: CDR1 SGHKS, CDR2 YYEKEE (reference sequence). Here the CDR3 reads CASSLAGGYGGELFF. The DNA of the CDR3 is TGTGCCAGCAGCTTGGCAGGGGGTTACGGCGGGGAGCTGTTTTTT. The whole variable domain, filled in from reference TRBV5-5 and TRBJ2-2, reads DAGVTQSPTHLIKTRGQQVTLRCSPISGHKSVSWYQQVLGQGPQFIFQYYEKEERGRGNFPDRFSARQFPNYSSELNVNALLLGDSALYLCASSLAGGYGGELFFGEGSRLTVL.